This TCR beta chain was identified during a study of response to subunit inactivated influenza vaccine listed by TCRdb under 2018. For the study in its entirety: Deep quantitative T cell receptor repertoire profiling was used in the study to track responses to a trivalent subunit inactivated influenza vaccine.

Broader findings and caveats from the paper: According to the authors, only a limited number of new T cells may be recruited by each seasonal influenza vaccination.

This clonotype was counted a few times. Its antigen has not been determined. Per-nucleotide qualities are absent, and no much larger clonotype sits a single base away. CDR1 is given as MNHEY and CDR2 as SVGAGI, both from the germline V gene. The CDR3 goes from the cysteine to the phenylalanine over 15 residues. Of the read, only the CDR3 DNA is kept; its 45 bases are in frame from base 1. A distance of 17 bases separates the germline ends of V and J, which lose 7 bases and 2 bases respectively. Libraries came from RT-PCR. The listed sequencing device is Illumina HiSeq 2500. TCRdb ran its own pipeline on the public reads, namely fastp trimming at Q25 and MiXCR clone calling, and kept in-frame beta chains. CDR3 protein duplicates are merged, each entry listing the most common genes and DNA. Across this sample there are 450,000 to 600,000 distinct CDR3 sequences, with 6.5% to 8% seen only once. The ten largest clones take up over 10% of the sample.

The sequence was collected from a man aged 50 to 75 who received an inactivated influenza vaccine. Donor details come from another sample of the same person, matched by shared clones. This material consisted of PBMCs from blood, taken roughly 24 months after vaccination. In this chain, TRBV6-5 is recombined with TRBJ1-1; a weak D assignment points to TRBD1 (5 bases agree). The DNA is TGTGCCAGCAATTTCATGGGGACGGCAAACACTGAAGCTTTCTTT. It codes for CASNFMGTANTEAFF.